This passage covers 14 T cell receptor beta chains from one sample sequenced in a study of shared T cell receptors in the human thymus. The data were produced by immunoSEQ multiplex PCR, yet TCRdb's version contains in-frame clones alone and is incomplete. This table has about 660,000 clones, around nine tenths appearing once. These data were also reused for a study on human thymus T cells.

Sequencing was performed on thymocytes. These receptors were collected from a boy younger than two with a congenital heart defect.

This clone has a single count. The chain has TRBV28 and TRBJ2-7; TRBD1 agrees at 8 bases. Per the germline V gene, CDR1 is MDHEN and CDR2 is SYDVKM. Trimming cost V 4 bases and J 1 base; bases outside gene matches: 9. This CDR3 has 16 residues. Here the CDR3 DNA reads TGTGCCAGCAGTTCCGATGGACAGGGAAAATCCTACGAGCAGTACTTC. This gives the protein CASSSDGQGKSYEQYF.

The J gene is TRBJ1-2, the V gene TRBV6-5; maybe TRBD1 (6 bases). Germline values: CDR1 MNHEY, CDR2 SVGAGI. This CDR3 spans 15 amino acids. V gave up 2 bases and J gave up 4 bases, with 14 bases separating them. The CDR3 sequence: CASSYRGRGVYGYTF. The CDR3, as DNA: TGTGCCAGCAGTTACCGGGGCAGGGGAGTCTATGGCTACACCTTC.

The CDR3 nucleotides are TGCGCCAGCAGTGAGTCGAAAGGTGGTAAACGGGAGAACACTGAAGCTTTCTTT. Its translation is CASSESKGGKRENTEAFF. The gene calls are TRBV10-1 and TRBJ1-1; the D is unclear. V lost 0 bases to trimming and J lost 1 base, with 18 bases between them. Germline V CDR1 and CDR2: WNHNN, SYGVQD (reference sequence). This CDR3 has 18 amino acids.

V gene TRBV6-5 combines with J gene TRBJ2-5; 13 bases line up with TRBD2. V dropped 5 bases and J dropped 11; count of bases not matched to a gene: 11. CDR1 is MNHEY and CDR2 is SVGAGI in the germline V gene. The CDR3 length is 15 residues. CDR3 region: CASSNRAGTSGTQYF. Here the CDR3 DNA reads TGTGCCAGCAGTAACAGGGCCGGGACTAGCGGGACGCAGTACTTC.

The chain employs TRBV4-1 and TRBJ2-2; 9 bases are a match to TRBD2. V trimming: 1 base; J trimming: 7 bases; junction bases outside the gene matches: 10. This CDR3 is built from 17 residues. Germline-derived CDR1 and CDR2 are MGHRA and YSYEKL. CDR3 loop: CASSQVRREGPHGELFF. The CDR3 coding sequence is TGCGCCAGCAGCCAAGTGCGGCGGGAGGGCCCTCACGGGGAGCTGTTTTTT.

This chain uses TRBV9 with TRBJ2-5, with D hard to call. Germline lookup yields CDR1 SGDLS and CDR2 YYNGEE. V shed 3 bases and J shed 1 base, with 4 bases lying between them. This CDR3 spans 12 amino acids. In DNA form, the CDR3 reads TGTGCCAGCAGCGCCATCCAAGAGACCCAGTACTTC. Translated: CASSAIQETQYF.

This chain uses TRBV27 with TRBJ2-1; 8 bases agree with TRBD2. Germline-derived CDR1 and CDR2 are MNHEY and SMNVEV (reference sequence). The CDR3 totals 17 residues. With V trimmed by 6 bases and J by 9 bases, 19 bases remained unmatched. The CDR3 loop is CASRLTEGPGGPSEQFF. The CDR3 DNA reads as TGTGCCAGCAGACTTACAGAGGGACCGGGAGGGCCGAGTGAGCAGTTCTTC.

The chain employs TRBV7-9 and TRBJ1-1, with D uncertain. V lost 1 base and J lost 0, with 21 bases in between. Germline V gene lookup returns CDR1 SEHNR and CDR2 FQNEAQ (reference sequence). This CDR3 has 19 residues. As DNA, the CDR3 is TGTGCCAGCAGCTTAGTCCCCCCGCGGGAGGGAAGTCTGAACACTGAAGCTTTCTTT. Its protein is CASSLVPPREGSLNTEAFF.

The chain carries TRBV18 and TRBJ1-1; D unclear. V was cut by 3 bases and J by 1 base, with 21 bases left in between. The CDR3 runs to 18 residues. Germline assignment: CDR1 KGHSH and CDR2 LQKENI. For the CDR3, the DNA is TGTGCCAGCTCACCGGACGGCGAAGGGTCGACTACGAACACTGAAGCTTTCTTT. It yields the protein CASSPDGEGSTTNTEAFF.

This chain links TRBV4-3 with TRBJ2-5, with 9 bases identical to TRBD1. The length of the CDR3 is 17 residues. The junction had 7 bases not matched to a gene; V was cut back by 0 bases and J by 2 bases. From germline, CDR1 is LGHNA and CDR2 YSLEER. DNA for the CDR3: TGCGCCAGCAGCCAAGAGGCCGGGACAGGGCCTCAAGAGACCCAGTACTTC. Its protein product is CASSQEAGTGPQETQYF.

The rearrangement joins TRBV27 to TRBJ1-1, with D unresolved. Germline CDR1 reads MNHEY; CDR2 reads SMNVEV (reference sequence). The CDR3 loop spans 17 amino acids. Deletions cut 3 bases from V and 4 bases from J, with 21 bases between. The CDR3 coding sequence is TGTGCCAGCAGTTTTTCCTTTAGCGGACCTACTCCCACTGAAGCTTTCTTT. Protein product: CASSFSFSGPTPTEAFF.

The rearrangement uses TRBV6-5 and TRBJ1-2, with 7 bases that match TRBD1. The J segment lost 4 bases and the V segment lost 4 bases, leaving 9 bases of the junction unmatched. CDR1 is MNHEY and CDR2 is SVGAGI in the germline V gene. CDR3 length: 15 residues. The DNA for the CDR3 is TGTGCCAGCAGTTCCCCAAGGACAGGCATCTATGGCTACACCTTC. Amino acid sequence: CASSSPRTGIYGYTF.

The V and J genes are TRBV5-5 and TRBJ1-5; possible D gene TRBD1, 5 bases. The CDR3 extends over 15 amino acids. Germline lookup yields CDR1 SGHKS and CDR2 YYEKEE (reference sequence). Trimming stripped 2 bases from V and 5 bases from J, with 14 bases between. The CDR3 protein is CASSFSRAPDQPQHF. The CDR3 DNA reads as TGTGCCAGCAGCTTTAGCAGGGCCCCGGATCAGCCCCAGCATTTT.

The chain has TRBV6-5 and TRBJ1-2, with D perhaps TRBD1 (5 bases). This CDR3 is 13 amino acids long. With 6 bases removed from V and 7 bases from J, the gap between germline ends came to 15 bases. The V gene's germline CDR1 is MNHEY and CDR2 SVGAGI. This chain's CDR3 is CASSPSGGAGYTF. DNA for the CDR3: TGTGCCAGCAGCCCCTCCGGCGGGGCTGGCTACACCTTC.